This T cell receptor (beta chain) is drawn from a study of synovial regulatory T cells in juvenile arthritis. Overall study results and limits: Synovial Treg CDR3 sequences overlapped more with iaTregs than other circulating Tregs. Across patients, iaTreg TCR repertoires were mostly private, partly shared with synovial Teff and blood CPL.

By frequency, this clone registers medium-sized. Its antigen remains unidentified. Germline CDR1 is LGHNA and CDR2 is YSLEER. This CDR3 has 21 residues. The DNA sequence is not available. Each patient with active arthritis gave synovial fluid along with matched peripheral blood. Synovial Treg cells showed FOXP3 TSDR demethylation like blood Treg cells. Data came from immunoSEQ multiplex PCR; TCRdb stores just in-frame clones and leaves some out. This sample's table has roughly 3,000 clones. Sample: Treg cells from the synovium. The TCR originated in a donor younger than 30 with juvenile idiopathic arthritis. The rearrangement joins TRBV4-3 to TRBJ1-1; lacking DNA, the TRBD1 call made by TCRdb goes unchecked. Here the CDR3 reads CASSQEAMWAGQANENTEAFF.